The 25 T cell receptor beta chains below all came from one sample that was sequenced in a study of identical twins. TCRdb passed the 5' RACE reads through MiXCR, listing each CDR3 protein once. The data show 400,000 to 550,000 distinct CDR3 sequences, with approximately 22% seen just once and about 0.93% held by the top ten. A further study also used this sample, focusing on T cells expressing NK-cell markers.

The source material was CD4+ T cells sorted from blood. Receptors originate from a woman younger than 30 in good health.

For the CDR3, the DNA is TGCAGTACCAGCCGACAGCAAGAGACCCAGTACTTC. Amino acid sequence: CSTSRQQETQYF. The chain uses TRBV20-1 and TRBJ2-5; TRBD1 might be the D (5 bases). The CDR3 sequence is 12 residues long. V was trimmed by 8 bases and J by 2 bases, leaving 12 bases between them. Germline lookup yields CDR1 DFQATT and CDR2 SNEGSKA (reference sequence).

The gene calls are TRBV25-1 and TRBJ2-5; D is perhaps TRBD2 (5 bases). The V end was cut by 1 base, the J end by 3 bases, with 6 bases between. Germline V gene lookup returns CDR1 MGHDK and CDR2 SYGVNS. The CDR3 is 13 amino acids. The CDR3 reads CASSEFGEETQYF. CDR3 bases: TGTGCCAGCAGTGAATTCGGGGAAGAGACCCAGTACTTC.

This clonotype has just a few counts. The CDR3 here is CSARQPPPGANVLTF. The CDR3 DNA sequence: TGCAGTGCTAGACAACCTCCCCCCGGGGCCAACGTCCTGACTTTC. The chain combines TRBV20-1 with TRBJ2-6; D is undetermined. Germline-derived CDR1 and CDR2 are DFQATT and SNEGSKA (reference sequence). This CDR3 comprises 15 residues. Trimming pared 2 bases from V and 4 bases from J, leaving 12 bases between.

This clonotype was picked up a small number of times. The rearrangement joins TRBV5-1 to TRBJ2-5, with TRBD2 identical over 9 bases. Per germline, CDR1 SGHRS and CDR2 YFSETQ. V lost 6 bases to trimming and J lost 4 bases; unmatched junction nucleotides: 10. The CDR3 loop spans 15 amino acids. The CDR3 here is CASTRGSGGSETQYF. The CDR3 bases are TGCGCCAGCACCCGCGGCAGCGGGGGGTCAGAGACCCAGTACTTC.

This clonotype occurred a few times. CDR3 in DNA: TGCAGCGTTGACTACACTGAAGCTTTCTTT. Its translation is CSVDYTEAFF. The chain links TRBV29-1 to TRBJ1-1, with D unclear. Trimming left V 3 bases short and J 3 bases short, with 2 bases between. The CDR3 length is 10 residues. Germline values: CDR1 SQVTM, CDR2 ANQGSEA.

This clonotype was counted between two and nine times. V is TRBV15 and J is TRBJ1-2; D is unclear. This CDR3 is 12 amino acids long. Trimming cost V 9 bases and J 8 bases, with 16 bases left between them. The V gene's germline CDR1 is LNHNV and CDR2 YYDKDF (reference sequence). This CDR3 is CATHPGQGGYTF. The CDR3 region has the DNA TGTGCCACACACCCGGGCCAAGGGGGCTACACCTTC.

V is TRBV20-1 and J is TRBJ1-6; no reliable D call. Trimming took off 3 bases at V and 0 bases at J, with 9 bases between the two ends. The germline V gene has CDR1 DFQATT and CDR2 SNEGSKA (reference sequence). The CDR3 has 15 amino acids. CDR3 sequence reads: CSASNSLSYNSPLHF. DNA of the CDR3: TGCAGTGCTAGTAATAGCCTCTCCTATAATTCACCCCTCCACTTT.

This clonotype occurred a few times. V gene TRBV14 combines with J gene TRBJ2-5; 8 bases are a match to TRBD2. The CDR3 is 14 amino acids. The germline CDR1 and CDR2 sequences are SGHDN and FVKESK. J was trimmed by 5 bases and V by 4 bases; bases with no gene match: 6. The DNA for the CDR3 is TGTGCCAGCAGCCCGCGGACTAGCTGGGAGACCCAGTACTTC. This codes for CASSPRTSWETQYF.

This clonotype was picked up many times. The V call is TRBV29-1, the J call TRBJ2-1, with TRBD1 identical over 9 bases. The CDR3 sequence is 12 residues long. The germline V gene encodes CDR1 SQVTM and CDR2 ANQGSEA. V lost 6 bases to trimming and J lost 4 bases; unmatched junction nucleotides: 1. The CDR3 is CSVGTGYNEQFF. CDR3 sequence (DNA): TGCAGCGTCGGGACAGGGTACAATGAGCAGTTCTTC.

This clonotype appeared a few times. This CDR3 reads CASSPYYRGADTQYF. CDR3 sequence (DNA): TGCGCCAGCAGCCCCTACTATCGGGGCGCAGATACGCAGTATTTT. The J gene is TRBJ2-3, the V gene TRBV4-3, with D perhaps assigned TRBD1 or TRBD2 (5 bases each). Trimming stripped 4 bases from V and 4 bases from J, with 15 bases between. Per the germline V gene, CDR1 is LGHNA and CDR2 is YSLEER. The CDR3 runs to 15 residues.

CDR3 in DNA: TGTGCCAGCAGCTTGATGAGGACAGCGGGATTCGATGAGCAGTTCTTC. It encodes CASSLMRTAGFDEQFF. The V and J genes are TRBV5-5 and TRBJ2-1; D might be TRBD2 (7 bases). The germline CDR1 and CDR2 sequences are SGHKS and YYEKEE (reference sequence). The CDR3 runs to 16 residues. Trimming took off 1 base at V and 8 bases at J, with 19 bases between the two ends.

The chain carries TRBV24-1 and TRBJ2-2; 10 bases fit TRBD1. This CDR3 has 14 amino acids. J was trimmed by 3 bases and V by 10 bases; bases with no gene match: 4. CDR1 and CDR2 (germline): KGHDR, SFDVKD. CDR3 DNA: TGTGCCACTGCCGGGACAGGGGACACCGGGGAGCTGTTTTTT. Protein: CATAGTGDTGELFF.

This clonotype was seen at least ten times. The V call is TRBV4-3, the J call TRBJ2-2, with D perhaps assigned TRBD1 or TRBD2 (5 bases each). Trimming left V 3 bases short and J 5 bases short, with 13 bases between. CDR3 length: 15 amino acids. Germline V gene data show CDR1 as LGHNA and CDR2 as YSLEER. CDR3 nucleotide sequence: TGCGCCAGCAGCCAGCAGGGAGCATTGACCGGGGAGCTGTTTTTT. It is translated as CASSQQGALTGELFF.

The rearrangement links TRBV7-9 to TRBJ2-7; 13 nucleotides agree with TRBD2. CDR1 is SEHNR, CDR2 FQNEAQ, per germline (reference sequence). This CDR3 has 16 residues. V lost 5 bases and J lost 4; bases outside the gene matches: 8. The CDR3 loop is CASSGDGLAGEYEQYF. Written as DNA, the CDR3 is TGTGCCAGCAGCGGAGACGGACTAGCGGGAGAGTACGAGCAGTACTTC.

This clonotype was detected only a few times. This chain links TRBV7-2 with TRBJ1-1, with unresolved D. CDR1 SGHTA and CDR2 FQGNSA come from the germline V gene. Between the trimmed V and J ends, which lost 5 bases and 1 base, there was a span of 14 bases. This CDR3 is 15 amino acids long. This chain's CDR3 is CASSAGRTQNTEAFF. CDR3 DNA: TGTGCCAGCAGCGCCGGACGGACTCAGAACACTGAAGCTTTCTTT.

The gene calls are TRBV18 and TRBJ2-2; the D is unclear. This CDR3 has 13 amino acids. Per germline, CDR1 KGHSH and CDR2 LQKENI. V dropped 3 bases and J dropped 0 bases, with 2 bases sitting between them. The CDR3 DNA sequence: TGTGCCAGCTCACCTGCGAACACCGGGGAGCTGTTTTTT. Its translation: CASSPANTGELFF.

The chain links TRBV29-1 to TRBJ1-2; D might be TRBD1 (5 bases). The CDR3 loop spans 13 amino acids. Trimming removed 5 bases from V and 8 bases from J, with 18 bases in between. CDR1 is SQVTM and CDR2 is ANQGSEA in the germline V gene. The CDR3 nucleotides are TGCAGCGTTATACTGGACATGACGCGAGGCTACACCTTC. Protein: CSVILDMTRGYTF.

The table lists this clonotype with many counts. The chain uses TRBV12-3 or TRBV12-4 and TRBJ1-5; no clear D gene. V was cut by 2 bases and J by 0 bases, with 14 bases left in between. The CDR3 contains 17 residues. In DNA, the CDR3 is TGTGCCAGCAGTTTAAAGAGGAGGGATTATAGCAATCAGCCCCAGCATTTT. It translates to CASSLKRRDYSNQPQHF.

The chain joins TRBV29-1 to TRBJ2-1; tentative D call: TRBD1 (6 bases). V lost 2 bases to trimming and J lost 6 bases, with 11 bases between them. Germline V gene lookup returns CDR1 SQVTM and CDR2 ANQGSEA. The CDR3 covers 13 residues. CDR3 coding DNA: TGCAGCGTTGAATTACTCAGGGGCAATGAGCAGTTCTTC. Translation: CSVELLRGNEQFF.

This clonotype turned up a few times. The chain uses TRBV20-1 and TRBJ1-2; D is uncertain. The ends were cut back, 7 bases at V and 7 bases at J, with 7 bases in the middle. Germline CDR1 and CDR2: DFQATT and SNEGSKA (reference sequence). This CDR3 has 9 residues. The CDR3 loop reads CSGGAGYTF. CDR3 DNA sequence: TGCAGTGGGGGTGCTGGCTACACCTTC.

This clonotype was seen only a few times. The V gene is TRBV29-1, the J gene TRBJ2-3, with D unclear. Trimming stripped 4 bases from V and 0 bases from J, with 11 bases between. The germline gives CDR1 SQVTM, CDR2 ANQGSEA. The CDR3 runs 14 residues. CDR3 DNA: TGCAGCGTTGGGGCTAGTGGGAGCACAGATACGCAGTATTTT. Its translation is CSVGASGSTDTQYF.

This clonotype was seen a handful of times. This sequence joins TRBV20-1 and TRBJ1-1; no clear D. Germline assignment: CDR1 DFQATT and CDR2 SNEGSKA (reference sequence). The CDR3 is 14 amino acids. Trimming shortened V by 3 bases and J by 4 bases, and 15 bases separated the two germline ends. The DNA for the CDR3 is TGCAGTGCTAGCCGGCGTGACGGGCTCACTGAAGCTTTCTTT. Translating gives CSASRRDGLTEAFF.

This clonotype was seen only a few times. J is TRBJ2-4 and V is TRBV6-5, with 7 bases identical to TRBD1. The germline gives CDR1 MNHEY, CDR2 SVGAGI. With V trimmed by 2 bases and J by 6 bases, 4 bases remained unmatched. The CDR3 covers 14 residues. The CDR3 sequence: CASSYGQGVNIQYF. CDR3 coding DNA: TGTGCCAGCAGTTACGGTCAGGGGGTAAACATTCAGTACTTC.

This clonotype has just a few counts. The V and J genes are TRBV7-6 and TRBJ2-1; D unresolved. The CDR3 is made up of 16 amino acids. The germline V gene has CDR1 SGHVS and CDR2 FNYEAQ. The V and J ends lost 1 base and 3 bases respectively, with 13 bases between them. The CDR3: CASSLGPQNFYNEQFF. CDR3 nucleotides: TGTGCCAGCAGCTTAGGGCCCCAAAACTTCTACAATGAGCAGTTCTTC. Full variable domain (outside the CDR3, taken from reference TRBV7-6 and TRBJ2-1): GAGVSQSPRYKVTKRGQDVALRCDPISGHVSLYWYRQALGQGPEFLTYFNYEAQQDKSGLPNDRFSAERPEGSISTLTIQRTEQRDSAMYRCASSLGPQNFYNEQFFGPGTRLTVL.

This chain links TRBV7-9 with TRBJ2-1, with D uncertain. With 1 base removed from V and 6 bases from J, the gap between germline ends came to 13 bases. Germline V gene lookup returns CDR1 SEHNR and CDR2 FQNEAQ (reference sequence). This CDR3 region has 15 residues. The CDR3 region has the DNA TGTGCCAGCAGCTTAGGAGTTGCCGGCCGCAATGAGCAGTTCTTC. This codes for CASSLGVAGRNEQFF.